The 19 T cell receptor beta chains listed next were all sequenced from one sample in a study of control samples from healthy donors and cancer patients. Clones were sequenced by immunoSEQ multiplex PCR, and TCRdb holds only the in-frame ones, with some missing. The sample holds about 80,000 clones; around 91% are singletons and the top ten take around 17%. Material: blood. The receptors come from a man aged 45-65 years in good health.

The V and J genes are TRBV19 and TRBJ1-5; D possibly corresponds to TRBD1 (6 bases). Germline V gene sequence: CDR1 LNHDA, CDR2 SQIVND (reference sequence). This CDR3 has 19 amino acids. V was cut by 7 bases and J by 0 bases, with 25 bases left in between. The CDR3 nucleotides read TGTGCCAGTACTCACGACCTACAGGGCCCCCCTTATAGCAATCAGCCCCAGCATTTT. Translated: CASTHDLQGPPYSNQPQHF. The full variable domain, its missing parts supplied by reference TRBV19 and TRBJ1-5, is DGGITQSPKYLFRKEGQNVTLSCEQNLNHDAMYWYRQDPGQGLRLIYYSQIVNDFQKGDIAEGYSVSREKKESFPLTVTSAQKNPTAFYLCASTHDLQGPPYSNQPQHFGDGTRLSIL.

J is TRBJ2-7 and V is TRBV14; D gene uncertain. The CDR3 length is 12 residues. V shed 8 bases and J shed 6 bases, with 14 bases lying between them. CDR1 is SGHDN, CDR2 FVKESK, per germline. The CDR3 region is CASGLYAGEQYF. The CDR3 bases are TGTGCCAGCGGGCTGTACGCAGGCGAGCAGTACTTC.

The chain has TRBV5-6 and TRBJ1-4, with D possibly TRBD1 on 6 matching bases. Per germline, CDR1 SGHDT and CDR2 YYEEEE. The CDR3 extends over 14 amino acids. Trimming took off 4 bases at V and 8 bases at J, with 15 bases between the two ends. The CDR3 nucleotides read TGTGCCAGCAGCCCGGGGGGGCAGTGGGAAAAACTGTTTTTT. Its protein product is CASSPGGQWEKLFF.

This chain joins TRBV5-6 and TRBJ1-6, with 8 bases identical to TRBD1. CDR1 is SGHDT, CDR2 YYEEEE, per germline. V dropped 4 bases and J dropped 9; count of bases not matched to a gene: 9. This CDR3 has 15 residues. Written as DNA, the CDR3 is TGTGCCAGCAGCCGTCTCACAGGGGGAAGTTCACCCCTCCACTTT. Its translation: CASSRLTGGSSPLHF.

CDR3 sequence (DNA): TGTGCCAGCAGGTCACCTACAGGGACTGGAAACACCATATATTTT. As protein: CASRSPTGTGNTIYF. J is TRBJ1-3 and V is TRBV7-2, with a tentative D call TRBD1 (6 bases). Trimming pared 6 bases from V and 2 bases from J, leaving 14 bases between. The CDR3 spans 15 residues. In germline, CDR1 is SGHTA, CDR2 FQGNSA.

This clone was observed a handful of times. The chain carries TRBV7-9 and TRBJ1-3; D gene uncertain. Trimming left V 8 bases short and J 0 bases short, with 11 bases between. The CDR3 has 14 amino acids. CDR1 is SEHNR, CDR2 FQNEAQ, per germline (reference sequence). Here the CDR3 DNA reads TGTGCCAGCGGGTTATACAGCTCTGGAAACACCATATATTTT. Translating gives CASGLYSSGNTIYF.

V and J are TRBV11-3 and TRBJ1-1; TRBD1 might be the D (6 bases). Germline V gene data show CDR1 as SGHNT and CDR2 as YENEEA. CDR3 size: 14 residues. Trimming stripped 5 bases from V and 3 bases from J, with 13 bases between. CDR3 coding DNA: TGTGCCAGCAGCCCGGGGGGGCTTGACACTGAAGCTTTCTTT. It encodes CASSPGGLDTEAFF. Full variable domain (missing parts from reference TRBV11-3 and TRBJ1-1): EAGVVQSPRYKIIEKKQPVAFWCNPISGHNTLYWYLQNLGQGPELLIRYENEEAVDDSQLPKDRFSAERLKGVDSTLKIQPAELGDSAVYLCASSPGGLDTEAFFGQGTRLTVV.

This clone was seen a single time. The chain has TRBV3-1 (or the pseudogene TRBV3-2) and TRBJ2-7, with 9 positions matching TRBD2. V trimming: 1 base; J trimming: 5 bases; junction bases outside the gene matches: 9. Germline CDR1 LGHDT, CDR2 YNNKEL (reference sequence). This CDR3 has 16 residues. This CDR3 is CASSQVAGGPRDEQYF. In nucleotides, the CDR3 is TGTGCCAGCAGCCAAGTGGCGGGGGGGCCCCGGGACGAGCAGTACTTC.

The rearrangement joins TRBV5-1 to TRBJ2-3; D assignment may be TRBD1 or TRBD2 (6 bases each). This CDR3 has 14 residues. Germline CDR1 and CDR2: SGHRS and YFSETQ. V lost 3 bases and J lost 4, with 12 bases in between. As DNA, the CDR3 is TGCGCCAGCAGCTCACAAAGGGGGGCAGATACGCAGTATTTT. It yields the protein CASSSQRGADTQYF.

This clone has just one count. The J gene is TRBJ1-1, the V gene TRBV6-5; D unresolved. The CDR3 sequence is 12 residues long. CDR1 MNHEY and CDR2 SVGAGI come from the germline V gene. The germline V and J ends were trimmed by 8 bases and 8 bases, with 15 bases remaining between them. The CDR3 loop is CASGIGQTEAFF. CDR3 coding DNA: TGTGCCAGCGGAATCGGCCAGACCGAAGCTTTCTTT.

Only a few counts were recorded for this clone. The chain is built from TRBV2 and TRBJ2-7; D possibly corresponds to TRBD2 (7 bases). Germline loops: CDR1 SNHLY, CDR2 FYNNEI. CDR3 size: 15 residues. V was clipped by 5 bases and J by 8 bases, with 22 bases between them. The CDR3 nucleotides read TGTGCCAGCAGTCCACTAGGGGGGGGGCAGTCAAAGCAGTACTTC. It is translated as CASSPLGGGQSKQYF.

The J gene is TRBJ1-5, the V gene TRBV10-3; D is perhaps TRBD1 (5 bases). Germline lookup yields CDR1 ENHRY and CDR2 SYGVKD. V was pared by 10 bases and J by 0 bases, with 16 bases between. This CDR3 comprises 15 residues. CDR3 loop: CATTPGDASNQPQHF. The DNA for the CDR3 is TGTGCCACCACACCTGGGGACGCTAGCAATCAGCCCCAGCATTTT.

The chain employs TRBV6-1 and TRBJ1-5; D remains ambiguous. The V end was cut by 1 base, the J end by 7 bases, with 8 bases between. Germline assignment: CDR1 MNHNS and CDR2 SASEGT. The CDR3 sequence is 13 residues long. CDR3 DNA: TGTGCCAGCAGTGAAGGTACGGGACAGCCCCAGCATTTT. Translation: CASSEGTGQPQHF.

The J gene is TRBJ2-5, the V gene TRBV3-1 (or the pseudogene TRBV3-2), with D uncertain. Germline lookup yields CDR1 LGHDT and CDR2 YNNKEL (reference sequence). This CDR3 has 12 residues. V lost 1 base to trimming and J lost 4 bases, with 4 bases between them. The CDR3 protein is CASSQVVETQYF. CDR3 DNA sequence: TGTGCCAGCAGCCAAGTAGTAGAGACCCAGTACTTC.

The chain has TRBV6-5 and TRBJ1-1, with 7 bases identical to TRBD1. Germline CDR1 is MNHEY and CDR2 is SVGAGI. The ends lost 4 bases at V and 7 bases at J; junction bases unmatched: 3. This CDR3 is 12 amino acids long. CDR3 DNA sequence: TGTGCCAGCAGTTTCAGGGACAGTGAAGCTTTCTTT. As protein: CASSFRDSEAFF.

The CDR3 nucleotides read TGTGCCACCGGAACGGGAAACACCATATATTTT. As protein: CATGTGNTIYF. The chain joins TRBV19 to TRBJ1-3, with D unclear. Trimming pared 10 bases from V and 4 bases from J, leaving 8 bases between. The CDR3 has 11 residues. CDR1 and CDR2 from the germline V gene are LNHDA and SQIVND (reference sequence).

This clone is a singleton in its sample. The chain carries TRBV24-1 and TRBJ2-7; 7 bases line up with TRBD1. J lost 6 bases, V lost 4 bases, and 5 bases had no gene match. This CDR3 comprises 13 residues. Germline V gene lookup returns CDR1 KGHDR and CDR2 SFDVKD. The CDR3 region is CATSDTGVGEQYF. For the CDR3, the DNA is TGTGCCACCAGTGACACAGGGGTAGGCGAGCAGTACTTC.

The table lists this clone with a count of one. The gene calls are TRBV5-6 and TRBJ2-7; the D gene is possibly TRBD1 (6 bases). Per the germline V gene, CDR1 is SGHDT and CDR2 is YYEEEE. V was clipped by 0 bases and J by 2 bases, with 9 bases between them. The CDR3 has 14 amino acids. The CDR3 nucleotides are TGTGCCAGCAGCTTGGCAGGGGCGCCCTACGAGCAGTACTTC. Translating gives CASSLAGAPYEQYF.

This clone was recorded only once. The chain links TRBV19 to TRBJ2-7, with 8 nucleotides matching TRBD1. This CDR3 has 13 residues. With V trimmed by 4 bases and J by 5 bases, 4 bases remained unmatched. CDR1 LNHDA and CDR2 SQIVND come from the germline V gene (reference sequence). The CDR3 sequence is CASSRDRGDEQYF. Here the CDR3 DNA reads TGTGCCAGTAGTAGAGACAGGGGCGACGAGCAGTACTTC.